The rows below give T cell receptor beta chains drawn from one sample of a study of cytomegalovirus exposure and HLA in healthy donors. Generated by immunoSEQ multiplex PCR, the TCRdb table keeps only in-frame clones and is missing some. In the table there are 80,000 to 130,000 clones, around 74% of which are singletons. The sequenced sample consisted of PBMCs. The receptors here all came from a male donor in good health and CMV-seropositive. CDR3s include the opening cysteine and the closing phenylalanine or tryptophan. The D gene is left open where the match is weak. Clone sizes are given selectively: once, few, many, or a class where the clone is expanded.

CDR3 protein: CASSQASGVSGTGELFF
CDR3 DNA: TGTGCCAGCAGCCAAGCCTCGGGGGTGTCGGGCACCGGGGAGCTGTTTTTT
V gene: TRBV4-2
J gene: TRBJ2-2
D gene: -
clone size: -

CDR3 protein: CASSPTRQPGYTF
CDR3 DNA: TGTGCCAGCAGTCCTACCAGACAACCTGGCTACACCTTC
V gene: TRBV7-8
J gene: TRBJ1-2
D gene: -
clone size: -

CDR3 protein: CASSQERAATSYEQYF
CDR3 DNA: TGCGCCAGCAGCCAAGAACGCGCGGCTACCTCCTACGAGCAGTACTTC
V gene: TRBV4-1
J gene: TRBJ2-7
D gene: -
clone size: -

CDR3 protein: CASSSRGLSNQPQHF
CDR3 DNA: TGTGCCAGCAGCTCGCGGGGCCTTAGCAATCAGCCCCAGCATTTT
V gene: TRBV7-2
J gene: TRBJ1-5
D gene: -
clone size: -

CDR3 protein: CATGGPAQETQYF
CDR3 DNA: TGTGCCACCGGGGGACCGGCGCAAGAGACCCAGTACTTC
V gene: TRBV19
J gene: TRBJ2-5
D gene: -
clone size: -

CDR3 protein: CASSEAPRGGSEQYF
CDR3 DNA: TGTGCCAGCAGTGAAGCTCCCCGCGGGGGGTCCGAGCAGTACTTC
V gene: TRBV2
J gene: TRBJ2-7
D gene: TRBD2
clone size: -

CDR3 protein: CAWSRGGGTVFGGYTF
CDR3 DNA: TGTGCCTGGAGTCGGGGAGGGGGAACGGTTTTTGGTGGCTACACCTTC
V gene: TRBV30
J gene: TRBJ1-2
D gene: -
clone size: -

CDR3 protein: CATNRDRGQNEQFF
CDR3 DNA: TGTGCCACCAACCGGGACAGGGGGCAAAATGAGCAGTTCTTC
V gene: TRBV15
J gene: TRBJ2-1
D gene: TRBD1
clone size: -

CDR3 protein: CASTVGGRFTDTQYF
CDR3 DNA: TGTGCCAGCACCGTGGGAGGGCGCTTCACAGATACGCAGTATTTT
V gene: TRBV9
J gene: TRBJ2-3
D gene: TRBD2
clone size: -

CDR3 protein: CASSQAYRANYEQYF
CDR3 DNA: TGCGCCAGCAGCCAAGCGTACAGGGCGAACTACGAGCAGTACTTC
V gene: TRBV4-1
J gene: TRBJ2-7
D gene: -
clone size: -

CDR3 protein: CASSLRGNTEAFF
CDR3 DNA: TGTGCCAGCAGCCTCCGGGGAAACACTGAAGCTTTCTTT
V gene: TRBV27
J gene: TRBJ1-1
D gene: -
clone size: -

CDR3 protein: CAGGQGSHNLGGYTF
CDR3 DNA: TGTGCCGGGGGACAGGGGAGTCATAATCTAGGTGGCTACACCTTC
V gene: TRBV19
J gene: TRBJ1-2
D gene: TRBD1
clone size: -

CDR3 protein: CASSHFGRASYEQYF
CDR3 DNA: TGTGCCAGCAGCCACTTCGGCAGGGCCTCCTACGAGCAGTACTTC
V gene: TRBV11-2
J gene: TRBJ2-7
D gene: -
clone size: -

CDR3 protein: CASSTESYYGYTF
CDR3 DNA: TGTGCCAGCAGTACAGAGTCCTACTATGGCTACACCTTC
V gene: TRBV6-1
J gene: TRBJ1-2
D gene: -
clone size: -

CDR3 protein: CASSPGEGTAYGYTF
CDR3 DNA: TGTGCCAGCAGCCCCGGAGAAGGGACAGCCTATGGCTACACCTTC
V gene: TRBV6-6
J gene: TRBJ1-2
D gene: TRBD1
clone size: -

CDR3 protein: CASSQQFRGGSPLHF
CDR3 DNA: TGTGCCAGCAGTCAACAATTCAGGGGCGGTTCACCCCTCCACTTT
V gene: TRBV6-6
J gene: TRBJ1-6
D gene: -
clone size: -

CDR3 protein: CASSIDQGDSTDTQYF
CDR3 DNA: TGTGCCAGTAGTATAGATCAGGGGGATAGCACAGATACGCAGTATTTT
V gene: TRBV19
J gene: TRBJ2-3
D gene: TRBD1
clone size: -

CDR3 protein: CAGSRDTQYF
CDR3 DNA: TGTGCCGGCTCTAGGGATACGCAGTATTTT
V gene: TRBV7-9
J gene: TRBJ2-3
D gene: -
clone size: -

CDR3 protein: CASRRGQGSYEQYF
CDR3 DNA: TGCGCCAGCAGGAGGGGACAGGGATCCTACGAGCAGTACTTC
V gene: TRBV5-1
J gene: TRBJ2-7
D gene: TRBD1
clone size: -

CDR3 protein: CASNRGGQNTGELFF
CDR3 DNA: TGCGCCAGCAACCGCGGGGGACAGAACACCGGGGAGCTGTTTTTT
V gene: TRBV5-1
J gene: TRBJ2-2
D gene: -
clone size: -

CDR3 protein: CASSQETGGEATNEKLFF
CDR3 DNA: TGCGCCAGCAGCCAAGAGACAGGGGGGGAGGCAACTAATGAAAAACTGTTTTTT
V gene: TRBV4-3
J gene: TRBJ1-4
D gene: TRBD1
clone size: medium-sized

CDR3 protein: CASSPGKQGREKLFF
CDR3 DNA: TGTGCCAGCTCACCAGGGAAGCAGGGTCGGGAAAAACTGTTTTTT
V gene: TRBV18
J gene: TRBJ1-4
D gene: -
clone size: -

CDR3 protein: CASSYEVGIRPEAFF
CDR3 DNA: TGTGCCAGCAGTTACGAGGTAGGAATACGACCTGAAGCTTTCTTT
V gene: TRBV6-6
J gene: TRBJ1-1
D gene: -
clone size: -

CDR3 protein: CASSATGDEQYF
CDR3 DNA: TGTGCCAGCAGTGCCACAGGGGACGAGCAGTACTTC
V gene: TRBV2
J gene: TRBJ2-7
D gene: TRBD1
clone size: -

CDR3 protein: CASRSIGTEISGNTIYF
CDR3 DNA: TGTGCCAGCAGGTCCATCGGGACAGAGATCTCTGGAAACACCATATATTTT
V gene: TRBV27
J gene: TRBJ1-3
D gene: TRBD1
clone size: -

CDR3 protein: CASSQDTVLSSYTF
CDR3 DNA: TGCGCCAGCAGCCAAGATACGGTATTGTCTAGCTACACCTTC
V gene: TRBV4-3
J gene: TRBJ1-2
D gene: -
clone size: once

CDR3 protein: CASSPGTGNTEAFF
CDR3 DNA: TGTGCCAGCAGCCCGGGGACAGGGAACACTGAAGCTTTCTTT
V gene: TRBV5-7
J gene: TRBJ1-1
D gene: TRBD1
clone size: -

CDR3 protein: CASSLPRTGPQETQYF
CDR3 DNA: TGTGCCAGCAGCTTACCGCGGACAGGGCCCCAAGAGACCCAGTACTTC
V gene: TRBV7-6
J gene: TRBJ2-5
D gene: TRBD1
clone size: -

CDR3 protein: CASSVEGGSSGNTIYF
CDR3 DNA: TGTGCCAGCAGCGTAGAGGGAGGGAGCTCTGGAAACACCATATATTTT
V gene: TRBV9
J gene: TRBJ1-3
D gene: -
clone size: once

CDR3 protein: CASRQDRNNEQFF
CDR3 DNA: TGTGCCAGCAGGCAGGACAGGAACAATGAGCAGTTCTTC
V gene: TRBV2
J gene: TRBJ2-1
D gene: TRBD1
clone size: -

CDR3 protein: CASSYFGQPYTEAFF
CDR3 DNA: TGTGCCAGCAGTTACTTCGGACAGCCCTACACTGAAGCTTTCTTT
V gene: TRBV6-5
J gene: TRBJ1-1
D gene: -
clone size: -

CDR3 protein: CASSLPGDGKNIQYF
CDR3 DNA: TGTGCCAGCAGCTTACCAGGGGATGGCAAAAACATTCAGTACTTC
V gene: TRBV5-4
J gene: TRBJ2-4
D gene: -
clone size: -

CDR3 protein: CAWSVGRRSSYEQYF
CDR3 DNA: TGTGCCTGGAGTGTGGGGCGTCGCTCCTCCTACGAGCAGTACTTC
V gene: TRBV30
J gene: TRBJ2-7
D gene: -
clone size: -

CDR3 protein: CAIHNPLGGPNQPQHF
CDR3 DNA: TGTGCCATCCACAACCCCCTCGGGGGGCCAAATCAGCCCCAGCATTTT
V gene: TRBV28
J gene: TRBJ1-5
D gene: -
clone size: -

CDR3 protein: CASSQGHNSPLHF
CDR3 DNA: TGCGCCAGCAGCCAGGGGCACAATTCACCCCTCCACTTT
V gene: TRBV4-1
J gene: TRBJ1-6
D gene: -
clone size: -

CDR3 protein: CASSVATRDRGGNTIYF
CDR3 DNA: TGTGCCAGCAGCGTAGCTACAAGGGACAGGGGTGGAAACACCATATATTTT
V gene: TRBV9
J gene: TRBJ1-3
D gene: TRBD1
clone size: -

CDR3 protein: CASSLGLQGNQETQYF
CDR3 DNA: TGCGCCAGCAGCTTGGGACTACAGGGGAACCAAGAGACCCAGTACTTC
V gene: TRBV5-1
J gene: TRBJ2-5
D gene: TRBD1
clone size: -

CDR3 protein: CASSATRILGGEQFF
CDR3 DNA: TGTGCCAGCAGCGCGACTCGTATTCTAGGCGGTGAGCAGTTCTTC
V gene: TRBV9
J gene: TRBJ2-1
D gene: -
clone size: -

CDR3 protein: CASTPSPPTGPSF
CDR3 DNA: TGTGCCAGCACCCCCTCTCCCCCGACAGGGCCGTCCTTC
V gene: TRBV7-2
J gene: TRBJ1-2
D gene: TRBD1
clone size: -

CDR3 protein: CAWSVRAYEQYF
CDR3 DNA: TGTGCCTGGAGTGTACGAGCCTACGAGCAGTACTTC
V gene: TRBV30
J gene: TRBJ2-7
D gene: -
clone size: -

CDR3 protein: CASRSGTVEAFF
CDR3 DNA: TGTGCCAGCAGATCCGGGACAGTTGAAGCTTTCTTT
V gene: TRBV7-8
J gene: TRBJ1-1
D gene: TRBD1
clone size: -

CDR3 protein: CASKRGGITETQYF
CDR3 DNA: TGTGCCAGTAAACGCGGGGGGATCACGGAGACCCAGTACTTC
V gene: TRBV5-6
J gene: TRBJ2-5
D gene: TRBD2
clone size: -

CDR3 protein: CASSLSSGVSYNEQFF
CDR3 DNA: TGTGCCAGCAGTTTAAGTTCGGGGGTGTCCTACAATGAGCAGTTCTTC
V gene: TRBV27
J gene: TRBJ2-1
D gene: -
clone size: -

CDR3 protein: CASSRRGGAGEYGYTF
CDR3 DNA: TGTGCCAGTAGTAGACGAGGGGGCGCCGGGGAATATGGCTACACCTTC
V gene: TRBV19
J gene: TRBJ1-2
D gene: TRBD1
clone size: -

CDR3 protein: CASSPWGVNEKLFF
CDR3 DNA: TGTGCCAGCAGCCCCTGGGGGGTTAATGAAAAACTGTTTTTT
V gene: TRBV9
J gene: TRBJ1-4
D gene: -
clone size: -

CDR3 protein: CASSLAQGAYGYTF
CDR3 DNA: TGCGCCAGCAGCTTGGCTCAGGGGGCATACGGCTACACCTTC
V gene: TRBV5-1
J gene: TRBJ1-2
D gene: TRBD1
clone size: -

CDR3 protein: CASSLLNYGYTF
CDR3 DNA: TGTGCCAGCAGTTTGCTAAACTATGGCTACACCTTC
V gene: TRBV28
J gene: TRBJ1-2
D gene: -
clone size: once

CDR3 protein: CASTWGGAETQYF
CDR3 DNA: TGTGCCAGCACCTGGGGAGGGGCAGAGACCCAGTACTTC
V gene: TRBV19
J gene: TRBJ2-5
D gene: TRBD2
clone size: -

CDR3 protein: CASSYFGGQETQYF
CDR3 DNA: TGTGCCAGCAGTTACTTCGGGGGACAAGAGACCCAGTACTTC
V gene: TRBV6-6
J gene: TRBJ2-5
D gene: -
clone size: -

CDR3 protein: CASGSQGVSQETQYF
CDR3 DNA: TGTGCCAGCGGCTCACAGGGGGTCTCCCAAGAGACCCAGTACTTC
V gene: TRBV7-7
J gene: TRBJ2-5
D gene: TRBD1
clone size: -

CDR3 protein: CAWSSGGILNTEAFF
CDR3 DNA: TGTGCCTGGAGTTCAGGGGGGATCTTGAACACTGAAGCTTTCTTT
V gene: TRBV30
J gene: TRBJ1-1
D gene: TRBD1
clone size: -

CDR3 protein: CASSLDYAETQYF
CDR3 DNA: TGTGCCAGCAGCCTGGACTATGCGGAGACCCAGTACTTC
V gene: TRBV7-7
J gene: TRBJ2-5
D gene: -
clone size: -

CDR3 protein: CASRTGGYGYTF
CDR3 DNA: TGTGCCAGCAGGACAGGAGGCTATGGCTACACCTTC
V gene: TRBV6-4
J gene: TRBJ1-2
D gene: -
clone size: -

CDR3 protein: CASSPGGHSPLHF
CDR3 DNA: TGTGCCAGCAGCCCCGGAGGGCATTCACCCCTCCACTTT
V gene: TRBV5-8
J gene: TRBJ1-6
D gene: -
clone size: -

CDR3 protein: CASSLSPGFHTEAFF
CDR3 DNA: TGCGCCAGCAGCTTGTCGCCCGGGTTCCACACTGAAGCTTTCTTT
V gene: TRBV5-1
J gene: TRBJ1-1
D gene: -
clone size: -

CDR3 protein: CTSSLARQGEYEQYF
CDR3 DNA: TGCACCAGCAGCTTGGCTAGACAGGGAGAATACGAGCAGTACTTC
V gene: TRBV5-1
J gene: TRBJ2-7
D gene: TRBD1
clone size: -

CDR3 protein: CASRDRQSYEQYF
CDR3 DNA: TGTGCCAGCAGAGACCGACAGTCCTACGAGCAGTACTTC
V gene: TRBV7-6
J gene: TRBJ2-7
D gene: -
clone size: -

CDR3 protein: CASAGNGNTIYF
CDR3 DNA: TGTGCCTCCGCGGGCAATGGAAACACCATATATTTT
V gene: TRBV30
J gene: TRBJ1-3
D gene: -
clone size: -